This is a list of T cell receptor beta chains from one sample in a study of blood T cell repertoires in COVID-19. The method was immunoSEQ multiplex PCR; TCRdb's version includes in-frame clones alone and lacks a portion of them. In the table there are about 230,000 clones, about 83% of which are singletons. Material: peripheral blood. The receptors come from a woman aged 30 to 39 with COVID-19, enrolled during active disease. CDR3s include the opening cysteine and the closing phenylalanine or tryptophan. The D gene is left open where the match is weak. Clone size, where shown, is once, few, many, or a class for clones that have expanded.

TRBJ2-1,TRBD2,TRBV9,NA,CASSVSGASYNEQFF,TGTGCCAGCAGCGTTAGCGGGGCATCCTACAATGAGCAGTTCTTC
TRBJ2-3,NA,TRBV28,NA,CASEEPSTDTQYF,TGTGCCAGCGAAGAGCCTAGCACAGATACGCAGTATTTT
TRBJ2-3,TRBD1,TRBV18,NA,CASSSRGQGDTQYF,TGTGCCAGCTCATCCAGGGGGCAAGGAGATACGCAGTATTTT
TRBJ2-5,NA,TRBV11-2,NA,CASRRPGEIKETQYF,TGTGCCAGCAGAAGACCCGGGGAGATTAAGGAGACCCAGTACTTC
TRBJ2-7,TRBD1,TRBV7-3,NA,CASSLSGGTGQVYEQYF,TGTGCCAGCAGCCTCTCAGGGGGGACAGGGCAAGTCTACGAGCAGTACTTC
TRBJ1-1,NA,TRBV27,NA,CASTPTPNTEAFF,TGTGCCAGCACCCCTACGCCGAACACTGAAGCTTTCTTT
TRBJ2-5,NA,TRBV4-3,NA,CASSQGQQETQYF,TGCGCCAGCAGCCAAGGGCAGCAAGAGACCCAGTACTTC
TRBJ2-3,TRBD1,TRBV2,NA,CASSEDRGEDTQYF,TGTGCCAGCAGTGAGGACAGGGGGGAAGATACGCAGTATTTT
TRBJ2-1,NA,TRBV30,NA,CAWSVRGAHNEQFF,TGTGCCTGGAGTGTACGCGGGGCTCACAATGAGCAGTTCTTC
TRBJ1-5,NA,TRBV19,NA,CASSIGAQPQHF,TGTGCCAGTAGTATCGGAGCGCAGCCCCAGCATTTT
TRBJ1-1,NA,TRBV2,few,CASSWEGRNTEAFF,TGTGCCAGCAGTTGGGAGGGGAGGAACACTGAAGCTTTCTTT
TRBJ1-4,TRBD1,TRBV3-1/TRBV3-2,many,CASSQAGTGEKLFF,TGTGCCAGCAGCCAAGCCGGGACAGGTGAAAAACTGTTTTTT
TRBJ2-6,NA,TRBV9,NA,CASSVGGTVSGANVLTF,TGTGCCAGCAGCGTTGGAGGGACGGTCTCTGGGGCCAACGTCCTGACTTTC
TRBJ1-4,TRBD1,TRBV7-9,NA,CASSPDRGANEKLFF,TGTGCCAGCAGCCCCGACAGGGGAGCTAATGAAAAACTGTTTTTT
TRBJ2-7,TRBD2,TRBV7-7,NA,CASSPGLGISYEQYF,TGTGCCAGCAGCCCGGGACTAGGCATCTCCTACGAGCAGTACTTC
TRBJ2-5,TRBD2,TRBV13,NA,CASSLVSASGSEETQYF,TGTGCCAGCAGCTTAGTTTCGGCTAGCGGGAGTGAAGAGACCCAGTACTTC
TRBJ2-5,TRBD2,TRBV6-5,NA,CASSYSGGEETQYF,TGTGCCAGCAGTTATAGCGGGGGGGAAGAGACCCAGTACTTC
TRBJ1-2,NA,TRBV5-1,NA,CASGEGTNYGYTF,TGCGCCAGCGGCGAGGGAACTAACTATGGCTACACCTTC
TRBJ2-1,NA,TRBV12-3/TRBV12-4,NA,CASSPTRSGEQFF,TGTGCCAGCAGTCCTACCCGGTCGGGTGAGCAGTTCTTC
TRBJ2-5,NA,TRBV10-1,NA,CASSAREFYQETQYF,TGCGCCAGCAGTGCGAGGGAATTCTACCAAGAGACCCAGTACTTC
TRBJ1-1,NA,TRBV18,few,CASSPKGNMNTEAFF,TGTGCCAGCTCACCGAAGGGGAACATGAACACTGAAGCTTTCTTT
TRBJ2-1,TRBD2,TRBV2,few,CASSDGLAKQFF,TGTGCCAGCAGTGACGGACTAGCAAAGCAGTTCTTC
TRBJ2-7,TRBD1,TRBV9,few,CASSESGTGGGEQYF,TGTGCCAGCAGCGAATCCGGGACAGGGGGAGGCGAGCAGTACTTC
TRBJ1-2,NA,TRBV9,NA,CASSRGRNYGYTF,TGTGCCAGCAGCCGGGGGAGAAACTATGGCTACACCTTC
TRBJ1-1,TRBD1,TRBV5-4,many,CASSLGGAANTEAFF,TGTGCCAGCAGCTTAGGGGGCGCGGCGAACACTGAAGCTTTCTTT
TRBJ1-2,NA,TRBV20-1,NA,CSSTTRYGYTF,TGCAGTTCGACGACACGCTATGGCTACACCTTC
TRBJ1-1,NA,TRBV5-1,NA,CASSLERENTEAFF,TGCGCCAGCAGCTTGGAGCGGGAGAACACTGAAGCTTTCTTT
TRBJ2-7,TRBD2,TRBV18,NA,CASSPGGQREGREQYF,TGTGCCAGCTCACCAGGGGGCCAGCGGGAGGGCCGAGAGCAGTACTTC
TRBJ2-2,NA,TRBV19,NA,CASRGGGRTGELFF,TGTGCCAGTCGGGGAGGGGGAAGGACCGGGGAGCTGTTTTTT
TRBJ2-1,NA,TRBV30,NA,CAWSGLETLGPNEQFF,TGTGCCTGGAGTGGTCTTGAGACTCTGGGGCCGAATGAGCAGTTCTTC
TRBJ2-7,NA,TRBV10-1,NA,CASSGRQSPPSEQYF,TGCGCCAGCAGTGGTAGACAGTCCCCACCATCCGAGCAGTACTTC
TRBJ1-1,NA,TRBV24-1,NA,CATSDSRRGLMNTEAFF,TGTGCCACCAGTGATTCTAGGCGGGGACTAATGAACACTGAAGCTTTCTTT
TRBJ2-1,NA,TRBV27,NA,CASSLARISSYNEQFF,TGTGCCAGCAGTTTAGCCAGAATAAGCTCCTACAATGAGCAGTTCTTC
TRBJ1-4,NA,TRBV5-1,NA,CASSLDGGGEKLFF,TGCGCCAGCAGCTTGGACGGGGGAGGGGAAAAACTGTTTTTT
TRBJ1-1,NA,TRBV11-1,NA,CASSLALRSTEAFF,TGTGCCAGCAGCTTAGCGTTGAGAAGTACTGAAGCTTTCTTT
TRBJ2-2,NA,TRBV7-7,NA,CASSLGQGNTGELFF,TGTGCCAGCAGCTTAGGGCAGGGAAACACCGGGGAGCTGTTTTTT
TRBJ1-4,NA,TRBV7-9,once,CASSQGRAGNEKLFF,TGTGCCAGCAGCCAAGGCCGGGCAGGGAATGAAAAACTGTTTTTT
TRBJ1-2,TRBD1,TRBV6-2/TRBV6-3,NA,CASSSRQGGDGYTF,TGTGCCAGCAGTTCGCGACAGGGAGGAGATGGCTACACCTTC
TRBJ2-7,NA,TRBV5-1,once,CASSRPGGPDNEQYF,TGCGCCAGCAGTCGTCCCGGGGGGCCGGATAACGAGCAGTACTTC
TRBJ2-3,NA,TRBV7-2,once,CASSLPRGDNTQYF,TGTGCCAGCAGCTTACCCCGTGGAGATAATACGCAGTATTTT
TRBJ1-1,TRBD1,TRBV5-1,NA,CASRQGNTEAFF,TGCGCCAGCCGACAGGGGAACACTGAAGCTTTCTTT
TRBJ2-2,TRBD1,TRBV2,NA,CASYLEQGVNTGELFF,TGTGCCAGCTACCTCGAACAGGGGGTGAACACCGGGGAGCTGTTTTTT
TRBJ1-1,NA,TRBV7-3,NA,CASSYPGATEAFF,TGTGCCAGCAGCTACCCAGGGGCCACTGAAGCTTTCTTT
TRBJ2-6,TRBD2,TRBV28,NA,CASSLSSGGAGANVLTF,TGTGCCAGCAGTTTGAGTAGCGGGGGGGCTGGGGCCAACGTCCTGACTTTC
TRBJ2-5,NA,TRBV7-8,few,CASSFTGTNQETQYF,TGTGCCAGCAGCTTCACCGGGACAAACCAAGAGACCCAGTACTTC
TRBJ2-3,TRBD2,TRBV29-1,NA,CSVWTSGSGNTDTQYF,TGCAGCGTGTGGACTAGCGGGAGTGGGAACACAGATACGCAGTATTTT
TRBJ1-1,TRBD1,TRBV3-1/TRBV3-2,few,CASSQPFGQGARNGEAFF,TGTGCCAGCAGCCAACCTTTTGGACAGGGGGCTCGGAACGGTGAAGCTTTCTTT
TRBJ1-1,NA,TRBV4-2,NA,CASSQDPDTEAFF,TGTGCCAGCAGCCAAGATCCAGACACTGAAGCTTTCTTT
TRBJ1-2,NA,TRBV2,NA,CASKETGAYGYTF,TGTGCCAGCAAGGAGACAGGAGCCTATGGCTACACCTTC
TRBJ2-1,TRBD1,TRBV11-3,NA,CASSPGRGGDEQFF,TGTGCCAGCAGCCCCGGGCGAGGGGGCGACGAGCAGTTCTTC
TRBJ2-1,NA,TRBV6-6,NA,CASSYSPGVYNEQFF,TGTGCCAGCAGTTACTCGCCGGGGGTTTACAATGAGCAGTTCTTC